What follows is one T cell receptor beta chain and its context. Its specificity is unknown. TCRdb ran MiXCR on the reads and lists one entry per CDR3 protein. The sample holds almost 90,000 distinct CDR3 sequences, 25% to 30% seen once. The entry originates in a study of T cell repertoires in cytomegalovirus infection. Whole-study context: As its CMV epitopes, the study selected recently identified HLA-C-restricted and well-studied HLA-B-restricted targets. Matching HLA type, along with CMV infection, was indicated by public TCR beta signatures.

General study points: What dominated the ex vivo response were HLA-C-restricted CMV-specific TCR beta clonotypes.

Germline values: CDR1 MGHRA, CDR2 YSYEKL. The CDR3 has 15 amino acids. The V end was cut by 1 base, the J end by 4 bases, with 13 bases between. The origin of this receptor is a human donor in good health (CMV status not recorded). Some clones in this sample may be carry-over from other donors' samples. The sequences come from CD8+ T cells from cultured PBMCs, collected from culture after CMV antigen stimulation. The V and J genes are TRBV4-1 and TRBJ2-5, with D unclear. The CDR3 region has the DNA TGCGCCAGCAGCCAAGGGCCTCAAGGTGGAGAGACCCAGTACTTC. Protein product: CASSQGPQGGETQYF.